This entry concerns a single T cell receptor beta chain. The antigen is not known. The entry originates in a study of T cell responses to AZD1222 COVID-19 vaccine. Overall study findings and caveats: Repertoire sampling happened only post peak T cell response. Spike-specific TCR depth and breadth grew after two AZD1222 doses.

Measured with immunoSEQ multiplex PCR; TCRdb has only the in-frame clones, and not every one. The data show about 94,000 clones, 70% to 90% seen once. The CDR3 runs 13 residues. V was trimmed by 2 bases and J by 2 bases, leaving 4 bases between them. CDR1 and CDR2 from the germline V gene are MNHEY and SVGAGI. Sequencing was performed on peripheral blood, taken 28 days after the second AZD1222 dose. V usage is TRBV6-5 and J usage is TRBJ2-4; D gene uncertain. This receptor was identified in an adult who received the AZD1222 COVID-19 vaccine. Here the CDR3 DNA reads TGTGCCAGCAGTTACGCCTCCAAAAACATTCAGTACTTC. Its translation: CASSYASKNIQYF.